Following are 2 T cell receptor beta chains from one sample sequenced in a study of T cell changes during pregnancy in multiple sclerosis. The assay was immunoSEQ multiplex PCR, and TCRdb's table has in-frame clones only and misses some. The top ten clones hold about 2.8% of a sample with around 80,000 clones, around 92% of them seen once. The sample consisted of peripheral blood, taken before pregnancy. The receptor source for this set is a female donor with multiple sclerosis, enrolled in a pregnancy study.

V gene TRBV30 combines with J gene TRBJ2-7; 9 bases are shared with TRBD1. The J segment lost 6 bases and the V segment lost 2 bases, leaving 20 bases of the junction unmatched. CDR3 length equals 18 residues. Germline loops: CDR1 GTSNPN, CDR2 SVGIG (reference sequence). As DNA, the CDR3 is TGTGCCTGGAGTCCCCCGGGTTCCGGGACAGGGCATAAATTCGAGCAGTACTTC. Its protein product is CAWSPPGSGTGHKFEQYF.

The chain uses TRBV7-8 and TRBJ2-1, with 7 bases matching TRBD2. The CDR3 has 13 amino acids. V shed 5 bases and J 9 bases; nucleotides not matched to a gene: 7. From germline, CDR1 is SGHVS and CDR2 FQNEAQ. CDR3 DNA: TGTGCCAGCAGCATGGGGGGGTACGGTGAGCAGTTCTTC. Translating it yields CASSMGGYGEQFF.